The entry below describes one T cell receptor beta chain. Its antigen is still unknown. It has no much larger one-base neighbor in the sample; base qualities were not kept. The data originate from a study of blood T cell repertoires in COVID-19 (dated by TCRdb to 2018 to 2020). Broadly, across the study: The collaborator samples originated in the United States, Italy and Spain and spanned the acute and convalescent phases of COVID-19. The prospective study material was composed of cDNA or gDNA derived from T cells, B-cell-depleted T cells, or PBMCs. Deeply sampled blood TCRbeta repertoires from subjects exposed to, actively infected with, or recovered from COVID-19 were included in the dataset. The repertoires were made available in a free public database intended to serve as a resource for research on the immune response to SARS-CoV-2. The samples were drawn from two sources: the first 160 participants of the ongoing ImmuneRACE study, and 1,200 or so subjects contributed by 6 global collaborators. Nearly every sample came with metadata listing a de-identified subject ID, COVID-19 status, age in years and sex. Where HLA class I and class II types were available, the types were taken from metadata supplied by the sample provider, not from assay-based typing. Study-level results and caveats: The amount of clinical and demographic metadata varied by source and participant and was provided uncurated.

The collaborating institutions used their own protocols to collect whole blood in K2EDTA tubes. Collaborator samples were shipped for TCRbeta analysis as frozen whole blood, isolated PBMCs, or DNA extracted from either sample type. The CDR3 holds 16 amino acids from the cysteine to the phenylalanine. Only the CDR3 DNA is retained, 48 bases long and in frame from the first base. V is trimmed back by 3 bases and J by 5 bases, and the junction contains 7 bases that no gene match accounts for. The germline V gene sets CDR1 to LGHNA and CDR2 to YNFKEQ. TCRbeta CDR3 regions were amplified from genomic DNA by means of the immunoSEQ Assay, a bias-controlled multiplex PCR. The study's processing was this. Within the assay, amplification of reference gene primers was used to estimate how many nucleated cells each sample contained. Sequence reads were collapsed and filtered to measure the absolute abundance of every unique TCRbeta CDR3 rearrangement. For each sample, productive Simpson clonality was calculated by taking the square root of Simpson's diversity index across productive rearrangements. TCRdb's version of the immuneACCESS table is confined to in-frame rearrangements and falls short of the full clone set. An unresolved V gene accounts for under half of the shortfall where checked; the remainder is of unknown origin. Clone size and the V and J calls come from that table; the DNA yielded D and trimming. The sample data list 290,000 or so clones, and about 82% of these were observed just once. More than 4.5% of the sample lies in the top ten.

The rearranged segments are TRBV4-2 and TRBJ1-5; 10 junctional bases match TRBD1. The sample comprised peripheral blood. This receptor was obtained from a man aged 45-65 years with active or convalescent COVID-19. The sequenced DNA is TGTGCCAGCAGCCAGACAGGGGGCACTCTCTATCAGCCCCAGCATTTT. Its protein product is CASSQTGGTLYQPQHF.